The T cell receptor beta chain described here comes from a study of beta chain features in type 1 diabetes. There are many counts of this clone. Its antigen is not identified. Every donor had blood drawn once into heparin, around 120 mL on average. Since all of the isolated RNA was reverse transcribed, expressed TCRB transcripts were what got sequenced. Libraries were prepared by immunoSEQ multiplex PCR; TCRdb keeps only in-frame clonotypes and omits some of them. The sample records around 130,000 clones, roughly 15% being singletons. With V trimmed by 0 bases and J by 4 bases, 5 bases remained unmatched. From germline, CDR1 is PRHDT and CDR2 FYEKMQ (reference sequence). The CDR3 spans 16 residues. Broader study findings: Sequencing of cDNA might inflate the share of cells that strongly express TCR. TCRB CDR3s were moderately but significantly shorter in Type 1 diabetes patients in all four CD4+ subsets.

The sequencing input was central memory CD4+ T cells from blood. The chain employs TRBV13 and TRBJ1-3; 8 bases are a match to TRBD1. This TCR derives from a man aged 25 to 40 with type 1 diabetes. Here the CDR3 reads CASSLGTGTGGNTIYF. DNA for the CDR3: TGTGCCAGCAGCTTAGGTACCGGGACAGGAGGAAACACCATATATTTT.